Each of the 5 T cell receptor beta chains below was sequenced from the same sample in a study of cytomegalovirus exposure and HLA in healthy donors. Only in-frame clones appear in the TCRdb table, and some are missing; sequencing was by immunoSEQ multiplex PCR. The profile shows tens of thousands of clones, around 94% of them singletons. Sequenced sample: PBMCs. The receptor set was obtained from a man aged 18 to 29 in good health and CMV-seronegative.

The CDR3 is CASSQDRQSRNTEAFF. The CDR3 DNA is TGTGCCAGCAGCCAAGACCGACAGTCGAGGAACACTGAAGCTTTCTTT. The J gene is TRBJ1-1, the V gene TRBV4-2, with D perhaps TRBD1 (5 bases). The V and J ends lost 0 bases and 1 base respectively, with 12 bases between them. The germline CDR1 and CDR2 sequences are LGHNA and YNFKEQ. There are 16 residues in the CDR3.

This chain joins TRBV7-9 and TRBJ2-3; 7 bases are a match to TRBD1. CDR1 is SEHNR, CDR2 FQNEAQ, per germline (reference sequence). Trimming at V came to 5 bases and at J to 2 bases, leaving 10 bases not matched to a gene. This CDR3 spans 16 amino acids. The CDR3 reads CASSRTDRINTDTQYF. The CDR3 DNA is TGTGCCAGCAGCCGCACGGACAGGATAAACACAGATACGCAGTATTTT. Full variable domain (outside the CDR3, taken from reference TRBV7-9 and TRBJ2-3): DTGVSQNPRHKITKRGQNVTFRCDPISEHNRLYWYRQTLGQGPEFLTYFQNEAQLEKSRLLSDRFSAERPKGSFSTLEIQRTEQGDSAMYLCASSRTDRINTDTQYFGPGTRLTVL.

CDR3 protein: CAWSVVRTSGSPGELFF. CDR3 coding DNA: TGTGCCTGGAGTGTAGTCCGGACTAGCGGGAGCCCCGGGGAGCTGTTTTTT. This chain connects TRBV30 to TRBJ2-2, with TRBD2 matching over 13 bases. V gave up 0 bases and J gave up 6 bases; unmatched junction bases: 7. Germline assignment: CDR1 GTSNPN and CDR2 SVGIG (reference sequence). The length of the CDR3 is 17 residues.

The chain links TRBV19 to TRBJ1-5; 9 positions agree with TRBD1. Germline V gene lookup returns CDR1 LNHDA and CDR2 SQIVND (reference sequence). CDR3 length equals 15 residues. V dropped 7 bases and J dropped 6; count of bases not matched to a gene: 10. For the CDR3, the DNA is TGTGCCAGTACCGAACGGGACAGGGTAGGTCAGCCCCAGCATTTT. It yields the protein CASTERDRVGQPQHF. Together with reference TRBV19 and TRBJ1-5, the CDR3 gives the full variable domain: DGGITQSPKYLFRKEGQNVTLSCEQNLNHDAMYWYRQDPGQGLRLIYYSQIVNDFQKGDIAEGYSVSREKKESFPLTVTSAQKNPTAFYLCASTERDRVGQPQHFGDGTRLSIL.

The chain carries TRBV11-2 and TRBJ2-7; possibly TRBD2 for D (6 bases). Germline V CDR1 and CDR2: SGHAT, FQNNGV. This CDR3 has 15 residues. V was shortened by 1 base and J by 2 bases, with 12 bases between the two germline ends. The chain's CDR3 is CASSLGGGGTYEQYF. CDR3 sequence (DNA): TGTGCCAGCAGCTTAGGCGGTGGGGGGACCTACGAGCAGTACTTC.